This T cell receptor beta chain is from a study of shared clonotypes between healthy human individuals. Points from the study as a whole: Sharing of clonotypes among donors was expected to vary with sequencing depth.

The CDR3 extends over 15 amino acids. Germline loops: CDR1 MGHDK, CDR2 SYGVNS. The V end lost 3 bases, the J end lost 4 bases, and 15 bases lay between the germline ends. The assay was immunoSEQ multiplex PCR, and TCRdb's table has in-frame clones only and misses some. This table has approximately 2.5 million clones, approximately 93% appearing once. In regard to this clone: The antigen is undetermined.

Input material: naive CD4+ T cells from PBMCs. Regarding subset: CD45RA+ positively selected. This clonotype originated in a man between 18 and 29 years old in good health. Some clones in this sample may be carry-over from other donors' samples. The chain couples TRBV25-1 to TRBJ1-2, with D possibly being TRBD1 (5 bases). CDR3 in DNA: TGTGCCAGCAGTGATTACACAGGAAAGGCCTATGGCTACACCTTC. Its translation: CASSDYTGKAYGYTF.